This TCR beta chain was documented in a study of cytomegalovirus exposure and HLA in healthy donors. The PCR ran on 60 Vbeta and 13 Jbeta primers. The data were produced by immunoSEQ multiplex PCR, yet TCRdb's version contains in-frame clones alone and is incomplete. The sample lists roughly 150,000 clones; roughly 80% were seen once. The material sequenced was PBMCs. This TCR derives from a male donor in good health and CMV-seronegative.

The CDR3 protein is CASDRGDYGYTF. For the CDR3, the DNA is TGTGCCAGCGACAGGGGTGACTATGGCTACACCTTC. This chain joins TRBV7-9 and TRBJ1-2; TRBD1 aligns across 8 bases. V lost 8 bases, J lost 3 bases, and 2 bases stayed unmatched. Germline-derived CDR1 and CDR2 are SEHNR and FQNEAQ (reference sequence). This CDR3 region has 12 residues.